This TCR beta chain was sequenced for a study of response to subunit inactivated influenza vaccine. Germline trimming cut 4 bases from V and 1 base from J; bases unmatched to any gene: 7. Germline V lookup: CDR1 MDHEN, CDR2 SYDVKM. The CDR3 runs 18 residues. TCRdb independently ran MiXCR on the RT-PCR reads; one entry per CDR3 protein. The profile shows about 480,000 distinct CDR3 sequences, around 13% of them singletons. This clonotype was counted ten times or more. The chain combines TRBV28 with TRBJ2-3, with TRBD2 matching over 14 bases. Sequences were derived from PBMCs from blood, sampled 35 to 45 days after vaccination. The origin of this receptor is a man aged 45-60 years who received an inactivated influenza vaccine. The CDR3 here is CASSSPGLAGVGTDTQYF. The CDR3 DNA sequence: TGTGCCAGCAGTTCGCCGGGACTAGCGGGAGTGGGCACAGATACGCAGTATTTT. The variable domain in full, with the rest retrieved from reference TRBV28 and TRBJ2-3, is DVKVTQSSRYLVKRTGEKVFLECVQDMDHENMFWYRQDPGLGLRLIYFSYDVKMKEKGDIPEGYSVSREKKERFSLILESASTNQTSMYLCASSSPGLAGVGTDTQYFGPGTRLTVL.